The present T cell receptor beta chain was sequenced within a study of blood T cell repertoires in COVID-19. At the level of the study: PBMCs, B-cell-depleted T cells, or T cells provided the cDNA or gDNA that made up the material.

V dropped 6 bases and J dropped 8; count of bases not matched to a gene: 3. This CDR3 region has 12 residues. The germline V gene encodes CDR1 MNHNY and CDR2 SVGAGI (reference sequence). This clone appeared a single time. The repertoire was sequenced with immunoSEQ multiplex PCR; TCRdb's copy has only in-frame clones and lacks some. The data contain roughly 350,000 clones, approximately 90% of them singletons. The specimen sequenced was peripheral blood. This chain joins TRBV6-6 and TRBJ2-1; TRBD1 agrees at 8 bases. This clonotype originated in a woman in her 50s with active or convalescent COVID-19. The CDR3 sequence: CASRQGVDEQFF. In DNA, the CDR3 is TGTGCCAGCAGACAGGGGGTAGATGAGCAGTTCTTC.